This TCR beta chain derives from a study of blood T cells in healthy people across ages. A second PCR of roughly 7 to 11 cycles used a sample-barcoded 5' primer and a J-beta primer mix. MiXCR, applied by TCRdb to the 5' RACE reads, yields one record per CDR3 protein. The sample comprises hundreds of thousands of distinct CDR3 sequences, 24% of which are singletons, and around 10% rests with the top ten. Trimming took off 0 bases at V and 4 bases at J, with 10 bases between the two ends. In germline, CDR1 is MNHEY, CDR2 SVGAGI. This CDR3 comprises 15 residues. This clonotype was detected a few times. These data were also reused for a study on T cells of mothers and their children.

Sequenced sample: blood. This receptor was taken from a boy younger than 18 in good health. The chain is built from TRBV6-5 and TRBJ1-5; D is uncertain. CDR3 protein: CASSYSRGQNQPQHF. The CDR3 bases are TGTGCCAGCAGTTACTCGAGAGGGCAGAATCAGCCCCAGCATTTT.